The clone carrying this T cell receptor beta chain was seen only a few times. As yet, its antigen is unknown. Germline V gene data show CDR1 as MNHNS and CDR2 as SASEGT. Deletions cut 8 bases from V and 1 base from J, with 8 bases between. This CDR3 region has 12 residues. Whole-study findings and limits: The larger-cohort validation was restricted to a single TCR beta V-J rearrangement rather than whole repertoires.

Naive CD4+ cells had CD25+ Tregs removed. Constant-region reverse primers amplified full-length variable regions, followed by semi-nested Nested Universal Primer A PCR. TCRdb processed the 5' RACE reads anew with MiXCR; each CDR3 protein has one entry. The table records about 40,000 distinct CDR3 sequences, over 15% of them present only once. The chain combines TRBV6-1 with TRBJ1-1, with D unclear. Input material: naive CD4+ T cells sorted from a lymph node. Stated subset: naive CD4+ T cells, CD4+CD45RA+CD25-. This clonotype originated in a female donor with breast cancer. CDR3 nucleotide sequence: TGTGCCAGCGTCTATTCGAACACTGAAGCTTTCTTT. This encodes CASVYSNTEAFF.